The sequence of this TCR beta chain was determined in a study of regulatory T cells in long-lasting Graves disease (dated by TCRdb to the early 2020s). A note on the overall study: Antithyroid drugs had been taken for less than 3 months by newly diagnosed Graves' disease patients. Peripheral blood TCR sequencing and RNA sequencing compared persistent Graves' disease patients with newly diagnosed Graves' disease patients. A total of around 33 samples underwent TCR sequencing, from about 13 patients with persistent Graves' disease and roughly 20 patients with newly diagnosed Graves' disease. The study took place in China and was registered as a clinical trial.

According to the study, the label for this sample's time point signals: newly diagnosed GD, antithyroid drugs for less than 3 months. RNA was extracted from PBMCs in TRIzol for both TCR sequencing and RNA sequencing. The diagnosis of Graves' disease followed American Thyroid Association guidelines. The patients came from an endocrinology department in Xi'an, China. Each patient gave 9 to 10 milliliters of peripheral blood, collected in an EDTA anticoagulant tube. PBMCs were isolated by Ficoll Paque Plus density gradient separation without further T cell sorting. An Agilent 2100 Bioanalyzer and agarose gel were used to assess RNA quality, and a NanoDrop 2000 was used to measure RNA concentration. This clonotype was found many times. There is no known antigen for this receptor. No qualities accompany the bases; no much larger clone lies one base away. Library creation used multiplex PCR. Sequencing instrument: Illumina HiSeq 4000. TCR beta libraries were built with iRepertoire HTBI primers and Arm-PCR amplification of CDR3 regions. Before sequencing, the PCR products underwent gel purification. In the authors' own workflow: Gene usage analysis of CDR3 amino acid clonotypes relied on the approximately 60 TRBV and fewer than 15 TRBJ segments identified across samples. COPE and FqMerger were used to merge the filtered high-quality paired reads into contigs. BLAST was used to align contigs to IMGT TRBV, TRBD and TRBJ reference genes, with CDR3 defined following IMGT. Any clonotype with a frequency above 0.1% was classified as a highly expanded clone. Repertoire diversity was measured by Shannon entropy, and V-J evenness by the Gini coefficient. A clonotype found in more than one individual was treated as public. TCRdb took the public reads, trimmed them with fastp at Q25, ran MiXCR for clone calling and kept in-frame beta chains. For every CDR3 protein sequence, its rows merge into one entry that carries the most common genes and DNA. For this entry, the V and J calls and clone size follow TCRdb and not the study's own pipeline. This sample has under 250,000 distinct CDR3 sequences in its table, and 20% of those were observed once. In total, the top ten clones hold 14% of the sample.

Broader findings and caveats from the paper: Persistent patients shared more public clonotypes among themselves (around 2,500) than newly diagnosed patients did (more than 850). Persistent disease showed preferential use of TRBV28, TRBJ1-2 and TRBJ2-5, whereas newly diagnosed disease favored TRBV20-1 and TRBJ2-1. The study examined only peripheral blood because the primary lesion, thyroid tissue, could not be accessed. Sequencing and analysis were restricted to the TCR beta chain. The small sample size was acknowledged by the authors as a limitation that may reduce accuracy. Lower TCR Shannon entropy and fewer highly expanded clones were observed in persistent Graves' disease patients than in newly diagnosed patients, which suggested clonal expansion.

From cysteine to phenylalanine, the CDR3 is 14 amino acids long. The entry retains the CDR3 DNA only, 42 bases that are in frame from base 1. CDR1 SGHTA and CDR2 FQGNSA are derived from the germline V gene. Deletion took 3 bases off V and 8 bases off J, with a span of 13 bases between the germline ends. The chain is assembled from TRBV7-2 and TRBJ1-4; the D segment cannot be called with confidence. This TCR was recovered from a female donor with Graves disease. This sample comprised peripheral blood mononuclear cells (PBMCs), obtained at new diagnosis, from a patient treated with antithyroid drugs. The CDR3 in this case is CASSFEVVREKLFF. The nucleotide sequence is TGTGCCAGCAGCTTCGAGGTTGTACGGGAAAAACTGTTTTTT.